Below, 27 T cell receptor beta chains from the same sample are listed, as sequenced in a study of T cells in Graves' hyperthyroidism and ophthalmopathy. Amplification of TCR beta CDR3 regions was performed using RNA transcripts as template. The HTBI primer set drove a first-round RT-PCR of the TCR CDR3. TCRdb processed the multiplex PCR reads anew with MiXCR; each CDR3 protein has one entry. The sample records 540,000 or so distinct CDR3 sequences, 35% to 55% being singletons. The specimen was peripheral blood or thyroid tissue (not recorded which). The source of these receptors is an adult woman with Graves' disease, either hyperthyroidism or ophthalmopathy (not recorded which).

The sample holds many counts of this clonotype. The chain employs TRBV20-1 and TRBJ1-2, with 9 positions matching TRBD1. The germline V gene encodes CDR1 DFQATT and CDR2 SNEGSKA (reference sequence). The CDR3 consists of 12 residues. J was trimmed by 9 bases and V by 6 bases; bases with no gene match: 8. Written as DNA, the CDR3 is TGCAGTGCGCGGACAGGGGAGAAGAGCTACACCTTC. This translates into CSARTGEKSYTF.

J is TRBJ2-6 and V is TRBV7-8; D is uncertain. Deletions cut 5 bases from V and 0 bases from J, with 8 bases between. Germline V gene lookup returns CDR1 SGHVS and CDR2 FQNEAQ. The CDR3 sequence is 15 residues long. For the CDR3, the DNA is TGTGCCAGCAGCCCCACCCCCTCTGGGGCCAACGTCCTGACTTTC. It encodes CASSPTPSGANVLTF.

This clonotype was detected many times. The rearrangement links TRBV5-1 to TRBJ1-2; D perhaps matches TRBD1 (5 bases). The V end lost 3 bases, the J end lost 3 bases, and 12 bases lay between the germline ends. CDR3 length: 14 amino acids. Germline CDR1 SGHRS, CDR2 YFSETQ. In DNA, the CDR3 is TGCGCCAGCAGCTCCCTCCGGGACGACTATGGCTACACCTTC. Protein sequence: CASSSLRDDYGYTF.

The J gene is TRBJ1-2, the V gene TRBV29-1; no firm D call. The germline V and J ends were trimmed by 6 bases and 5 bases, with 10 bases remaining between them. Germline V gives CDR1 SQVTM, CDR2 ANQGSEA. CDR3 length: 11 amino acids. CDR3 DNA: TGCAGCGTGGCGGACGGGTATGGCTACACCTTC. It encodes CSVADGYGYTF.

As for this clonotype: Given a much more abundant clone one base away, this may be a read error. This chain connects TRBV6-1 to TRBJ1-4; 7 positions agree with TRBD1. This CDR3 spans 16 amino acids. Germline V gene sequence: CDR1 MNHNS, CDR2 SASEGT. The CDR3 sequence: CAGSYSWTGSNEKLFF. The CDR3 nucleotides are TGTGCCGGCAGTTACTCGTGGACAGGCAGTAATGAAAAACTGTTTTTT.

This clonotype was counted between two and nine times. The rearrangement uses TRBV24-1 and TRBJ1-5, with a tentative D call TRBD1 (5 bases). Germline V gives CDR1 KGHDR, CDR2 SFDVKD. V was cut by 5 bases and J by 6 bases, with 10 bases left in between. This CDR3 is 13 amino acids long. The CDR3 nucleotides read TGTGCCACCAGTGCATTTGGGGCTCAGCCCCAGCATTTT. It codes for CATSAFGAQPQHF.

This clonotype was detected only a few times. The chain has TRBV29-1 and TRBJ1-1, with 9 bases matching TRBD1. The CDR3 covers 13 residues. V shed 8 bases and J 4 bases; nucleotides not matched to a gene: 8. In germline, CDR1 is SQVTM, CDR2 ANQGSEA. The CDR3 sequence: CSIMDRGGTEAFF. The CDR3 coding sequence is TGCAGCATCATGGACAGGGGAGGCACTGAAGCTTTCTTT.

This clonotype came up once. The chain combines TRBV7-9 with TRBJ1-3; the match to TRBD1 covers 11 bases. Germline V gives CDR1 SEHNR, CDR2 FQNEAQ (reference sequence). The CDR3 length is 14 residues. V lost 5 bases, J lost 7 bases, and 4 bases stayed unmatched. This CDR3 reads CASSDRDRGNTIYF. As DNA, the CDR3 is TGTGCCAGCAGCGACAGGGACAGGGGGAACACCATATATTTT.

The V and J genes are TRBV7-9 and TRBJ2-7; 7 nucleotides line up with TRBD1. The CDR3 has 13 amino acids. After removal of 9 bases from V and 6 bases from J, the junction contained 11 bases not matched to a gene. From germline, CDR1 is SEHNR and CDR2 FQNEAQ (reference sequence). The DNA of the CDR3 is TGTGCCAGTAGTATCGGGACAGTCTCCGAGCAGTACTTC. Amino acids: CASSIGTVSEQYF.

CDR3 sequence (DNA): TGTGCCAGCAGCTTCGAGGCCCTGGAGACCCAGCATTTT. It translates to CASSFEALETQHF. The chain combines TRBV7-9 with TRBJ1-5; D gene unclear. Germline V gene sequence: CDR1 SEHNR, CDR2 FQNEAQ (reference sequence). V was clipped by 3 bases and J by 11 bases, with 14 bases between them. This CDR3 region has 13 residues.

This sequence joins TRBV5-6 and TRBJ1-2; unclear D gene. The CDR3 runs 13 residues. Trimming removed 0 bases from V and 8 bases from J, with 11 bases in between. The germline V gene has CDR1 SGHDT and CDR2 YYEEEE. The CDR3: CASSLVGVEGYTF. The CDR3 DNA reads TGTGCCAGCAGCTTGGTCGGGGTGGAAGGCTACACCTTC.

This clonotype came up many times. The chain is built from TRBV2 and TRBJ1-3; a possible D gene is TRBD1 (6 bases). V lost 8 bases and J 1 base, leaving 9 bases between the germline ends. CDR1 is SNHLY and CDR2 is FYNNEI in the germline V gene. The CDR3 sequence is 13 residues long. The CDR3 nucleotides read TGTGCCAGCCGGACAGAGTCTGGAAACACCATATATTTT. This translates into CASRTESGNTIYF.

This clonotype occurred once. This sequence may be a read error, since a much larger clone differs from it by one base. The V call is TRBV28, the J call TRBJ1-6, with D perhaps TRBD1 (5 bases). This CDR3 has 15 amino acids. With 3 bases removed from V and 7 bases from J, the gap between germline ends came to 13 bases. Germline CDR1 MDHEN, CDR2 SYDVKM. The CDR3 reads CASSFRGRPNSPLHF. The CDR3 DNA sequence: TGTGCCAGCAGTTTCCGGGGCAGGCCCAATTCACCCCTCCACTTT.

Concerning this clonotype itself: The junction does not match germline at one end; this may be a read error. V and J are TRBV11-1 and TRBJ2-2; 7 bases fit TRBD2. The CDR3 consists of 20 residues. In germline, CDR1 is SGHAT, CDR2 FQDESV (reference sequence). DNA for the CDR3: TGTGCCGGCAGCTTAGTAGCGGGCCCGTTGGGGTACTCGAACACCGGGGAGCTGTTTTTT. Translation gives CAGSLVAGPLGYSNTGELFF.

The chain couples TRBV10-3 to TRBJ1-2; 9 bases are shared with TRBD1. The V gene end was trimmed by 0 bases and the J gene end by 4 bases; junction bases not matched to a gene: 3. Looked up from germline, CDR1 is ENHRY and CDR2 is SYGVKD. The CDR3 has 15 residues. This CDR3 is CAISESGQGIYGYTF. The CDR3 DNA sequence: TGTGCCATCAGTGAGTCGGGACAGGGAATCTATGGCTACACCTTC.

This sequence joins TRBV7-9 and TRBJ1-2; D ambiguous. V was clipped by 5 bases and J by 4 bases, with 11 bases between them. There are 13 residues in the CDR3. The V gene's germline CDR1 is SEHNR and CDR2 FQNEAQ (reference sequence). CDR3 DNA: TGTGCCAGCAGCATGACCGAGATCTATGGCTACACCTTC. Its translation: CASSMTEIYGYTF.

There are many counts of this clonotype. The chain has TRBV20-1 and TRBJ2-7; D call uncertain. Germline V lookup: CDR1 DFQATT, CDR2 SNEGSKA (reference sequence). The CDR3 contains 15 residues. The V gene lost 0 bases and the J gene lost 3 bases, with 15 bases spanning the gap. The CDR3 region is CSARDDSGTYYEQYF. The CDR3 coding sequence is TGCAGTGCTAGAGATGACTCAGGCACCTACTACGAGCAGTACTTC.

The V and J genes are TRBV28 and TRBJ2-2; tentative D call: TRBD1 (6 bases). Trimming removed 2 bases at V and 2 bases at J, with 12 bases between. The germline CDR1 and CDR2 sequences are MDHEN and SYDVKM. The CDR3 has 16 amino acids. The CDR3 region has the DNA TGTGCCAGCAGTTTAGGACAGCAACTAAACACCGGGGAGCTGTTTTTT. As protein: CASSLGQQLNTGELFF.

The DNA for the CDR3 is TGTGCCAGCAGCTTAGTAGCGGGGGAGTCCTACGAGCAGTACTTC. The encoded protein is CASSLVAGESYEQYF. The chain couples TRBV7-9 to TRBJ2-7; the match to TRBD2 covers 9 bases. Germline V gene lookup returns CDR1 SEHNR and CDR2 FQNEAQ (reference sequence). Trimming took 1 base from V and 1 from J; bases not matched to a gene: 2. CDR3 length: 15 amino acids.

About this clonotype: Being one base from a much bigger clone, this may be a read error. The rearrangement links TRBV5-1 to TRBJ2-7; TRBD1 might be the D (6 bases). This CDR3 comprises 14 residues. Trimming removed 8 bases at V and 3 bases at J, with 18 bases between. The germline CDR1 and CDR2 sequences are SGHRS and YFSETQ. CDR3 loop: CARSTDSSYYEQYF. The CDR3, as DNA: TGCGCCAGAAGCACGGACAGCTCCTACTACGAGCAGTACTTC. The whole variable domain, filled in from reference TRBV5-1 and TRBJ2-7, reads KAGVTQTPRYLIKTRGQQVTLSCSPISGHRSVSWYQQTPGQGLQFLFEYFSETQRNKGNFPGRFSGRQFSNSRSEMNVSTLELGDSALYLCARSTDSSYYEQYFGPGTRLTVT.

The J gene is TRBJ2-7, the V gene TRBV6-5; 13 bases are a match to TRBD2. Germline CDR1 MNHEY, CDR2 SVGAGI. After removal of 10 bases from V and 2 bases from J, the junction contained 17 bases not matched to a gene. The CDR3 is 18 amino acids. CDR3 sequence reads: CATRPGITGLAGAYEQYF. The CDR3 DNA follows: TGTGCCACCCGACCCGGAATAACAGGACTAGCGGGAGCCTACGAGCAGTACTTC.

This clonotype was observed many times. The chain joins TRBV28 to TRBJ1-6, with a tentative D call TRBD1 (5 bases). The germline V gene has CDR1 MDHEN and CDR2 SYDVKM. Trimming took off 10 bases at V and 0 bases at J, with 10 bases between the two ends. The CDR3 is 14 amino acids. In nucleotides, the CDR3 is TGTGCCATACAGGATAGCTCCTATAATTCACCCCTCCACTTT. Translated, it gives CAIQDSSYNSPLHF. Supplemented by reference TRBV28 and TRBJ1-6, the full variable domain reads DVKVTQSSRYLVKRTGEKVFLECVQDMDHENMFWYRQDPGLGLRLIYFSYDVKMKEKGDIPEGYSVSREKKERFSLILESASTNQTSMYLCAIQDSSYNSPLHFGNGTRLTVT.

Many counts were recorded for this clonotype. The chain links TRBV12-3 or TRBV12-4 to TRBJ1-4, with D maybe TRBD1 (5 bases). This CDR3 is built from 17 residues. V shed 0 bases and J shed 0 bases, with 11 bases lying between them. In DNA form, the CDR3 reads TGTGCCAGCAGTTTAGCTATTTCAGGGACAACTAATGAAAAACTGTTTTTT. Protein product: CASSLAISGTTNEKLFF.

Turning to this clonotype: A read error may be the cause here, since a much bigger clone is one base away. The gene calls are TRBV12-3 or TRBV12-4 and TRBJ1-2, with D unclear. This CDR3 is 13 amino acids long. V was clipped by 7 bases and J by 3 bases, with 12 bases between them. CDR3 DNA sequence: TGTGCCAGCAACATAGGAACTGACTATGGCTACACCTTC. Its protein product is CASNIGTDYGYTF.

The V gene is TRBV20-1, the J gene TRBJ1-2; unclear D gene. The germline V and J ends were trimmed by 7 bases and 0 bases, with 12 bases remaining between them. CDR1 is DFQATT and CDR2 is SNEGSKA in the germline V gene (reference sequence). The CDR3 is made up of 13 amino acids. DNA for the CDR3: TGCAGTGGTAACTTGCCAGCTAACTATGGCTACACCTTC. Protein sequence: CSGNLPANYGYTF.

This clonotype was detected ten times or more. The chain combines TRBV6-1 with TRBJ1-1, with TRBD1 as a possible D gene (6 bases). CDR1 and CDR2 (germline): MNHNS, SASEGT. The CDR3 consists of 13 residues. V gave up 10 bases and J gave up 5 bases, with 17 bases separating them. The CDR3 DNA reads as TGTGCCACCCGAGACAGGTTTGGTACTGAAGCTTTCTTT. Its translation is CATRDRFGTEAFF.

J is TRBJ1-1 and V is TRBV20-1; D is possibly TRBD1 (6 bases). There are 14 residues in the CDR3. V was shortened by 4 bases and J by 3 bases, with 15 bases between the two germline ends. From germline, CDR1 is DFQATT and CDR2 SNEGSKA (reference sequence). CDR3 DNA sequence: TGCAGTGCTATCAACAGGGTAGGGGACACTGAAGCTTTCTTT. It codes for CSAINRVGDTEAFF.